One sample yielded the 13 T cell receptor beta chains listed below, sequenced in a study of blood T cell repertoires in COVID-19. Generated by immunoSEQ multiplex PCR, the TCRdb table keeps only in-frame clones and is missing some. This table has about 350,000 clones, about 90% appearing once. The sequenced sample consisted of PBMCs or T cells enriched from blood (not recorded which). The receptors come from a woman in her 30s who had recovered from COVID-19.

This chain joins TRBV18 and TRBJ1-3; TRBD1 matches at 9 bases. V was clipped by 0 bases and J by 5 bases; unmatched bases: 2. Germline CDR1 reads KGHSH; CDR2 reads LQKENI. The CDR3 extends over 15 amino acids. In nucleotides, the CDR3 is TGTGCCAGCTCACCACCGGACAGGGGTAGAAACACCATATATTTT. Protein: CASSPPDRGRNTIYF.

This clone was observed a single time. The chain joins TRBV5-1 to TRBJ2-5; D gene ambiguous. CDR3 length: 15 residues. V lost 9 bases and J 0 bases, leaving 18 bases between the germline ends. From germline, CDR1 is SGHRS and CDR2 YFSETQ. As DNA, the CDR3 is TGCGCCACCCGCTCACTGGGCCAAAACCAAGAGACCCAGTACTTC. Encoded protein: CATRSLGQNQETQYF.

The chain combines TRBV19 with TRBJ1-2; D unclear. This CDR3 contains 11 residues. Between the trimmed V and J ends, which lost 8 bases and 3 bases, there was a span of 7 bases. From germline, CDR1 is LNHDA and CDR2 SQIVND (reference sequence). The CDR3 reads CASWADYGYTF. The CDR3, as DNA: TGTGCCAGTTGGGCAGACTATGGCTACACCTTC.

CDR3 DNA: TGTGCCAGCAGCAAGTACGGGACAGAGATTCAAAAACTGTTTTTT. It specifies CASSKYGTEIQKLFF. The chain couples TRBV7-8 to TRBJ1-4; 7 nucleotides agree with TRBD1. V shed 5 bases and J 9 bases; nucleotides not matched to a gene: 12. The CDR3 contains 15 residues. CDR1 is SGHVS, CDR2 FQNEAQ, per germline.

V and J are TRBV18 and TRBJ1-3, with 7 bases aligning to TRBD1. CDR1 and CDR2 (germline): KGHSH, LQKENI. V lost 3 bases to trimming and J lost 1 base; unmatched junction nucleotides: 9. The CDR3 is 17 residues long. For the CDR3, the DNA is TGTGCCAGCTCACCCAGGGACAGTAGATGGTCTGGAAACACCATATATTTT. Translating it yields CASSPRDSRWSGNTIYF. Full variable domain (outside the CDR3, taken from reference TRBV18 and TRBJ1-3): NAGVMQNPRHLVRRRGQEARLRCSPMKGHSHVYWYRQLPEEGLKFMVYLQKENIIDESGMPKERFSAEFPKEGPSILRIQQVVRGDSAAYFCASSPRDSRWSGNTIYFGEGSWLTVV.

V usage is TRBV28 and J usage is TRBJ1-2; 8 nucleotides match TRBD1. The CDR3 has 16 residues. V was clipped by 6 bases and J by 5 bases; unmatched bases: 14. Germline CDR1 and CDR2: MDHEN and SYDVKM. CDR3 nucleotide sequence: TGTGCCAGCAGCCGTCAGCTAGGACAGGGTTTATATGGCTACACCTTC. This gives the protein CASSRQLGQGLYGYTF.

The CDR3 DNA sequence: TGCGCCAGCAGCCAAGATCGGGGGTGGAGCCAGTTCTTC. It translates to CASSQDRGWSQFF. V usage is TRBV4-1 and J usage is TRBJ2-1; D possibly corresponds to TRBD2 (6 bases). The CDR3 has 13 amino acids. Per germline, CDR1 MGHRA and CDR2 YSYEKL. Trimming removed 0 bases from V and 13 bases from J, with 13 bases in between.

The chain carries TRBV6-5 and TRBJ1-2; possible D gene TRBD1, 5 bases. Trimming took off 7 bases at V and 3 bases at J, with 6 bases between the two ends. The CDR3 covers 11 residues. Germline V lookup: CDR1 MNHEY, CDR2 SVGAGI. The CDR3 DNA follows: TGTGCCAGCACCAGGGACTATGGCTACACCTTC. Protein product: CASTRDYGYTF.

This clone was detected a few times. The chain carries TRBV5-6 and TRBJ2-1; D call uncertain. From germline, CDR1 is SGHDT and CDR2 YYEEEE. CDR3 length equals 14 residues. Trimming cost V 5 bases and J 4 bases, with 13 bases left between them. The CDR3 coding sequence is TGTGCCAGCAGATCTACGTCCGATTACAATGAGCAGTTCTTC. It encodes CASRSTSDYNEQFF.

CDR3 nucleotide sequence: TGTGCCACCGCGCGGGGACCCTTTAGCTACACCTTC. It yields the protein CATARGPFSYTF. This rearrangement joins TRBV6-5 to TRBJ1-2, with D tentatively TRBD1 (5 bases). Germline-derived CDR1 and CDR2 are MNHEY and SVGAGI. Trimming cost V 10 bases and J 9 bases, with 18 bases left between them. There are 12 residues in the CDR3.

CDR3 sequence (DNA): TGTGCCAGCAGGGGAGCCCTGGGACAGGGGACGGTCGGCTACACCTTC. Its translation: CASRGALGQGTVGYTF. V is TRBV9 and J is TRBJ1-2; 10 bases align to TRBD1. CDR3 length: 16 amino acids. CDR1 is SGDLS, CDR2 YYNGEE, per germline. The V and J ends lost 5 bases and 8 bases, in that order; junction bases with no gene match: 15.

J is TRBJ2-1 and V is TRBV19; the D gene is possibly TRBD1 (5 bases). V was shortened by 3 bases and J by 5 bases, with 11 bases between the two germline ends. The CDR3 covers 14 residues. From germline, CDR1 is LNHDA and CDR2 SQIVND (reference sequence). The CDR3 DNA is TGTGCCAGTAGTATTCCAGGGTCGGACAATGAGCAGTTCTTC. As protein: CASSIPGSDNEQFF.

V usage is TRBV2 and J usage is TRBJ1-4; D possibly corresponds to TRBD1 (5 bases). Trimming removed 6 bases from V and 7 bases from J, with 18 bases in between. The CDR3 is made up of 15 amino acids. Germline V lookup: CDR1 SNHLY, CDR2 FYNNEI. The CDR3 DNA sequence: TGTGCCAGCAGCCCCAGTAGGGGTGATCGTGAAAAACTGTTTTTT. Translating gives CASSPSRGDREKLFF. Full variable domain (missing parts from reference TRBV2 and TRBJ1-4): EPEVTQTPSHQVTQMGQEVILRCVPISNHLYFYWYRQILGQKVEFLVSFYNNEISEKSEIFDDQFSVERPDGSNFTLKIRSTKLEDSAMYFCASSPSRGDREKLFFGSGTQLSVL.